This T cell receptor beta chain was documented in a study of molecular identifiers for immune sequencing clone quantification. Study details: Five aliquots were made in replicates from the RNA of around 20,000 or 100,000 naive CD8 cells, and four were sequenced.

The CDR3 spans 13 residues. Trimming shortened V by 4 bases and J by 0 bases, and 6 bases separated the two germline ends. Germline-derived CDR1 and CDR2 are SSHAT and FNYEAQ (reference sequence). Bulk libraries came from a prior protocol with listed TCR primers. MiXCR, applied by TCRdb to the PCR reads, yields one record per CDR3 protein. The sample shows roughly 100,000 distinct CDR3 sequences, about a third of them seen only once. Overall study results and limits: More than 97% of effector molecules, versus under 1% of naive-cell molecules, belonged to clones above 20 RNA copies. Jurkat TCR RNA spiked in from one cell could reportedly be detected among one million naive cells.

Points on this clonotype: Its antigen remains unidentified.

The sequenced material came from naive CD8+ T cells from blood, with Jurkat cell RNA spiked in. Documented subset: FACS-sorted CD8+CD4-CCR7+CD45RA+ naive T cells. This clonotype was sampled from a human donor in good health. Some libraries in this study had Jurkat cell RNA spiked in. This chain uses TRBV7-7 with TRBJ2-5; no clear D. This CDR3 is CASSSVYQETQYF. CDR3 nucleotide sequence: TGTGCCAGCAGCTCCGTTTACCAAGAGACCCAGTACTTC.